Each of the 19 T cell receptor beta chains below was sequenced from the same sample in a study of cytomegalovirus exposure and HLA in healthy donors. Amplification used 60 Vbeta primers and 13 Jbeta primers. Sequenced by immunoSEQ multiplex PCR; TCRdb stores in-frame clones only, minus some. The table has some 150,000 clones, roughly 80% seen once. The material sequenced was PBMCs. The receptors were sampled from a man in his thirties or forties in good health and CMV-seropositive.

This clone was found once. This chain uses TRBV2 with TRBJ2-1; TRBD2 agrees at 12 bases. The CDR3 is 14 amino acids. The germline CDR1 and CDR2 sequences are SNHLY and FYNNEI. V was pared by 5 bases and J by 8 bases, with 4 bases of the junction left unmatched. CDR3: CASSRTSGADEQFF. The CDR3, as DNA: TGTGCCAGCAGTCGGACTAGCGGGGCCGATGAGCAGTTCTTC.

This sequence joins TRBV4-3 and TRBJ2-7, with D perhaps matching TRBD2 (5 bases). The CDR3 contains 16 residues. Trimming shortened V by 2 bases and J by 3 bases, and 17 bases separated the two germline ends. CDR1 is LGHNA and CDR2 is YSLEER in the germline V gene. The CDR3 protein is CASSQPGITESYEQYF. The CDR3 DNA reads as TGCGCCAGCAGCCAACCCGGGATTACAGAAAGCTACGAGCAGTACTTC.

The genes are TRBV7-9 and TRBJ2-7; TRBD1 matches at 8 bases. The CDR3 covers 16 residues. Germline CDR1 and CDR2: SEHNR and FQNEAQ (reference sequence). V lost 5 bases, J lost 2 bases, and 11 bases stayed unmatched. The CDR3 sequence is CASSPTDRGKTYEQYF. The CDR3, as DNA: TGTGCCAGCAGCCCGACCGACAGGGGAAAGACCTACGAGCAGTACTTC.

The gene calls are TRBV14 and TRBJ2-7; tentatively, D is TRBD2 (6 bases). The V gene's germline CDR1 is SGHDN and CDR2 FVKESK. The CDR3 is 16 amino acids. The ends were cut back, 5 bases at V and 0 bases at J, with 17 bases in the middle. CDR3 residues: CASSDTGTRSSYEQYF. The CDR3 DNA is TGTGCCAGCAGCGATACCGGGACTCGAAGCTCCTACGAGCAGTACTTC.

This chain uses TRBV5-6 with TRBJ2-7, with 9 bases that match TRBD1. J gave up 2 bases and V 0 bases, and 0 bases lay outside the gene matches. Germline V CDR1 and CDR2: SGHDT, YYEEEE. This CDR3 region has 14 residues. CDR3 amino acids: CASSLGTGAYEQYF. The CDR3 region has the DNA TGTGCCAGCAGCTTGGGGACAGGGGCCTACGAGCAGTACTTC.

The sample holds a few counts of this clone. The chain carries TRBV5-4 and TRBJ2-5; 10 positions agree with TRBD2. The V and J ends lost 4 bases and 2 bases, in that order; junction bases with no gene match: 2. The CDR3 loop spans 14 amino acids. Germline V gene sequence: CDR1 SGHNT, CDR2 YYREEE (reference sequence). This CDR3 reads CASSVSGGQETQYF. CDR3 in DNA: TGTGCCAGCAGCGTTAGCGGGGGGCAAGAGACCCAGTACTTC.

The rearrangement uses TRBV2 and TRBJ2-7; no definite D call. V was cut by 6 bases and J by 2 bases, with 5 bases left in between. CDR1 and CDR2 (germline): SNHLY, FYNNEI. The CDR3 runs to 11 residues. For the CDR3, the DNA is TGTGCCAGCAGCACTACCTACGAGCAGTACTTC. It encodes CASSTTYEQYF.

V gene TRBV16 combines with J gene TRBJ1-5; weak D call: TRBD1 (6 bases). Trimming stripped 3 bases from V and 6 bases from J, with 12 bases between. Germline V gene data show CDR1 as KGHSY and CDR2 as FQNENV. The CDR3 is 14 amino acids. CDR3 sequence: CASSQGAEVQPQHF. As DNA, the CDR3 is TGTGCCAGCAGCCAGGGGGCTGAAGTTCAGCCCCAGCATTTT.

The chain carries TRBV6-5 and TRBJ1-4; possibly TRBD1 for D (5 bases). CDR3 length: 12 amino acids. Trimming removed 8 bases at V and 8 bases at J, with 12 bases between. Germline lookup yields CDR1 MNHEY and CDR2 SVGAGI. The DNA of the CDR3 is TGTGCCAGCGGAGTGGGGCGCGAAAAACTGTTTTTT. Translated: CASGVGREKLFF.

This clone was observed a handful of times. The chain links TRBV9 to TRBJ2-7; no clear D gene. The CDR3 contains 15 residues. The V end lost 0 bases, the J end lost 6 bases, and 16 bases lay between the germline ends. From germline, CDR1 is SGDLS and CDR2 YYNGEE. The CDR3: CASSVERSDFFEQYF. CDR3 coding DNA: TGTGCCAGCAGCGTAGAACGATCCGACTTCTTCGAGCAGTACTTC.

J is TRBJ2-3 and V is TRBV7-2; 9 bases line up with TRBD2. V gave up 1 base and J gave up 5 bases; unmatched junction bases: 10. The CDR3 is 17 amino acids. Germline V gene lookup returns CDR1 SGHTA and CDR2 FQGNSA. The CDR3 DNA reads as TGTGCCAGCAGCTTAGAAAGAGCGGGGGGCGCACAAGATACGCAGTATTTT. Protein: CASSLERAGGAQDTQYF.

The chain has TRBV29-1 and TRBJ1-2, with TRBD1 matching over 8 bases. V shed 8 bases and J 6 bases; nucleotides not matched to a gene: 5. The CDR3 is 11 residues long. The germline CDR1 and CDR2 sequences are SQVTM and ANQGSEA. Written as DNA, the CDR3 is TGCAGCCCAGACAGGGGTGATGGCTACACCTTC. This translates into CSPDRGDGYTF.

The chain couples TRBV10-3 to TRBJ1-2; D is possibly TRBD1 (5 bases). The CDR3 spans 13 residues. Germline V gene data show CDR1 as ENHRY and CDR2 as SYGVKD. Trimming removed 6 bases from V and 8 bases from J, with 16 bases in between. In DNA form, the CDR3 reads TGTGCCATCAGCTCTAGGGACTGGGAGGGCTACACCTTC. The encoded protein is CAISSRDWEGYTF.

This rearrangement joins TRBV30 to TRBJ2-7; D ambiguous. The germline gives CDR1 GTSNPN, CDR2 SVGIG (reference sequence). V lost 2 bases to trimming and J lost 1 base, with 6 bases between them. The CDR3 sequence is 12 residues long. The CDR3 sequence is CAWSHGSYEQYF. The CDR3 DNA sequence: TGTGCCTGGAGTCACGGGTCCTACGAGCAGTACTTC.

The chain couples TRBV6-1 to TRBJ2-5; 8 bases agree with TRBD2. This CDR3 is built from 15 residues. V trimming: 1 base; J trimming: 1 base; junction bases outside the gene matches: 2. Germline V gene data show CDR1 as MNHNS and CDR2 as SASEGT. The CDR3 DNA sequence: TGTGCCAGCAGTGAAGGCGGGGGGACCCAAGAGACCCAGTACTTC. Amino acid sequence: CASSEGGGTQETQYF.

The chain uses TRBV10-3 and TRBJ1-1; D call uncertain. The CDR3 has 13 residues. Deletions cut 8 bases from V and 2 bases from J, with 12 bases between. CDR1 and CDR2 (germline): ENHRY, SYGVKD. The CDR3 DNA reads TGTGCCATCCGTAGCAGAGTAAACACTGAAGCTTTCTTT. Translation: CAIRSRVNTEAFF.

The chain combines TRBV6-5 with TRBJ1-1, with 9 bases identical to TRBD1. J was trimmed by 7 bases and V by 2 bases; bases with no gene match: 5. The CDR3 covers 14 residues. Germline V CDR1 and CDR2: MNHEY, SVGAGI. The CDR3 is CASSYDGQGIEAFF. As DNA, the CDR3 is TGTGCCAGCAGTTACGACGGACAGGGGATTGAAGCTTTCTTT.

V gene TRBV9 combines with J gene TRBJ2-5, with 7 nucleotides matching TRBD2. J lost 5 bases, V lost 7 bases, and 11 bases had no gene match. The V gene's germline CDR1 is SGDLS and CDR2 YYNGEE. This CDR3 spans 14 amino acids. CDR3 amino acids: CASSLWGGTETQYF. In nucleotides, the CDR3 is TGTGCCAGCTCCCTTTGGGGAGGGACGGAGACCCAGTACTTC. Complete variable domain (other parts from reference TRBV9 and TRBJ2-5): DSGVTQTPKHLITATGQRVTLRCSPRSGDLSVYWYQQSLDQGLQFLIQYYNGEERAKGNILERFSAQQFPDLHSELNLSSLELGDSALYFCASSLWGGTETQYFGPGTRLLVL.

V is TRBV7-2 and J is TRBJ2-3, with 8 bases identical to TRBD1. The trim removed 5 bases at V and 6 bases at J, leaving 10 bases unmatched. Germline assignment: CDR1 SGHTA and CDR2 FQGNSA. The CDR3 has 15 amino acids. The CDR3 bases are TGTGCCAGCAGCCCCAGCACAGGGGGAGGTGATACGCAGTATTTT. Protein: CASSPSTGGGDTQYF.